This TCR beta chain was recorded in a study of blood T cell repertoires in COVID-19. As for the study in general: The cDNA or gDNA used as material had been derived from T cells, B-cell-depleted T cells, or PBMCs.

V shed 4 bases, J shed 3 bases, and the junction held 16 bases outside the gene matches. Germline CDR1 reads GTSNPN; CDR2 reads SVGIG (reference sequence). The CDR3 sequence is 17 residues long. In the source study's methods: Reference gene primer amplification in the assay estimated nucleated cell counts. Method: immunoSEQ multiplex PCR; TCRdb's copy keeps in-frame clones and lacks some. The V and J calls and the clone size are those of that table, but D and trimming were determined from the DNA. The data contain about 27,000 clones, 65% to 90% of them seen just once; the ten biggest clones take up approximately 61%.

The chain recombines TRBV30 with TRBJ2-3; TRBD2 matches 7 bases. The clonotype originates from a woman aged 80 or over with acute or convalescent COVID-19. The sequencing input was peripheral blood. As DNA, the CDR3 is TGTGCCTGGAACACCCCCGGGGGGATTTTCAGAACAGATACGCAGTATTTT. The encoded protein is CAWNTPGGIFRTDTQYF.